This paragraph covers one T cell receptor beta chain sequence. Blood collection times were about day -28 and days 30, 100, 180 posttransplant. Profiled with immunoSEQ multiplex PCR; TCRdb holds only in-frame clones, not every one. The sample includes fewer than 11,000 clones, roughly three quarters of them seen just once. This CDR3 is built from 11 residues. From germline, CDR1 is SQVTM and CDR2 ANQGSEA. Trimming stripped 3 bases from V and 3 bases from J, with 3 bases between. This record belongs to a study of T cell clonotyping in hematopoietic cell transplantation. The rearrangement joins TRBV29-1 to TRBJ2-1, with D hard to call. The sequence derives from a female patient in her thirties or forties who had an allogeneic stem cell transplant from a related donor, so T cells may come from the graft donor. Some clones in this sample may be carry-over from other donors' samples. The source material was PBMCs, sampled 30 days after allogeneic stem cell transplant. This CDR3 reads CSVEHYNEQFF. DNA of the CDR3: TGCAGCGTTGAGCACTACAATGAGCAGTTCTTC.